This TCR beta chain stems from a study of cytomegalovirus exposure and HLA in healthy donors. This clone was counted only a few times. The antigen is unknown. The study's findings and limits: When presence/absence was analysed, sequencing depth was taken to be roughly uniform across donors. Researchers reported in a later analysis that a missense DCLRE1C variant was tied to TCR beta V- and J-gene trimming. Through in vitro validation, three CMV-associated chains were shown to be specific for CMV antigens.

A multiplex PCR was run with 60 Vbeta primers and 13 Jbeta primers. Clones were sequenced by immunoSEQ multiplex PCR, and TCRdb holds only the in-frame ones, with some missing. In the table there are 150,000 to 200,000 clones, around 87% of which are singletons. This CDR3 spans 15 amino acids. V dropped 5 bases and J dropped 1 base, with 14 bases sitting between them. The germline V gene encodes CDR1 SNHLY and CDR2 FYNNEI. The sample was PBMCs. This clonotype was obtained from a woman in her late teens or twenties in good health and CMV-seronegative. V usage is TRBV2 and J usage is TRBJ1-1; tentatively, D is TRBD1 (6 bases). The CDR3: CASSLQGGANTEAFF. The CDR3 nucleotides read TGTGCCAGCAGTTTACAGGGTGGGGCGAACACTGAAGCTTTCTTT.